This T cell receptor beta chain was sequenced in a study of graft-versus-host responses after intestinal transplantation. Assay used: immunoSEQ multiplex PCR; TCRdb lists only in-frame clones, some missing. The repertoire holds 25,000 to 35,000 clones, roughly four fifths seen once, with roughly 19% in the top ten. The CDR3 extends over 13 amino acids. The J segment lost 5 bases and the V segment lost 4 bases, leaving 3 bases of the junction unmatched. CDR1 and CDR2 from the germline V gene are SGDLS and YYNGEE. As regards this clone: As yet, its antigen is unknown.

The chain carries TRBV9 and TRBJ1-1; 9 positions agree with TRBD1. Sequenced material: unstimulated CD8+ T cells sorted from spleen or lymph node cells, taken before intestinal transplant. This receptor was obtained from a human donor who received an intestinal transplant. This CDR3 reads CASSTGGRTEAFF. In DNA form, the CDR3 reads TGTGCCAGCAGCACAGGGGGCCGGACTGAAGCTTTCTTT.